This T cell receptor beta chain was profiled in a study of blood T cell repertoires in COVID-19. Turning to the study itself: Samples taken during acute and convalescent COVID-19 were collected in the United States, Italy and Spain.

The CDR3 contains 15 residues. The junction had 10 bases not matched to a gene; V was cut back by 5 bases and J by 4 bases. CDR1 and CDR2 from the germline V gene are MDHEN and SYDVKM. Authors' analysis steps: Nucleated cell counts were estimated from reference gene primer amplification. Libraries were prepared by immunoSEQ multiplex PCR; TCRdb keeps only in-frame clonotypes and omits some of them. V, J and clone size reflect that table, while D and trimming were determined from the DNA. The table lists about 160,000 clones, roughly 81% of them singletons, with about 5.6% in the top ten. Followed over time, Seattle patients had been enrolled while infection was active.

The J gene is TRBJ1-2, the V gene TRBV28, with 7 positions matching TRBD1. Sequencing was done on a sample of peripheral blood. The source is a woman between 50 and 59 years old with COVID-19, enrolled during active disease. CDR3: CASSAYRGGAYGYTF. DNA of the CDR3: TGTGCCAGCAGTGCCTACAGGGGAGGAGCCTATGGCTACACCTTC.